These 5 T cell receptor beta chains were all obtained from the same sample, sequenced in a study of T cell changes during pregnancy in multiple sclerosis. Here immunoSEQ multiplex PCR was the method, and the copy in TCRdb shows in-frame clones only, minus some. The sample lists 45,000 to 50,000 clones, almost 95% seen once, with about 4.1% in the top ten. The sequencing used CD8+ T cells from peripheral blood mononuclear cells, collected in the first trimester of pregnancy. The receptors were gathered from a female donor with multiple sclerosis, enrolled in a pregnancy study.

The chain uses TRBV7-2 and TRBJ2-1, with 8 bases matching TRBD2. V trimming: 4 bases; J trimming: 8 bases; junction bases outside the gene matches: 10. Germline V gene sequence: CDR1 SGHTA, CDR2 FQGNSA. This CDR3 region has 15 residues. The CDR3 nucleotides are TGTGCCAGCAGCTCCCTTCGGGGGGGCGGAGATGAGCAGTTCTTC. Translation gives CASSSLRGGGDEQFF.

The chain carries TRBV7-6 and TRBJ2-7, with D tentatively TRBD2 (7 bases). This CDR3 has 15 amino acids. The V gene's germline CDR1 is SGHVS and CDR2 FNYEAQ. V lost 5 bases and J lost 1, with 15 bases in between. The CDR3 loop reads CASSQGGVISYEQYF. In DNA form, the CDR3 reads TGTGCCAGCAGCCAAGGGGGGGTGATTTCCTACGAGCAGTACTTC.

The DNA for the CDR3 is TGTGCCAGCAGCGTAGCTCAACTAGCGGGAAACAATGAGCAGTTCTTC. Its protein product is CASSVAQLAGNNEQFF. The chain is built from TRBV9 and TRBJ2-1; 10 positions agree with TRBD2. The V segment lost 0 bases and the J segment 5 bases; nucleotides outside the gene matches: 5. The CDR3 totals 16 residues. Per the germline V gene, CDR1 is SGDLS and CDR2 is YYNGEE.

V and J are TRBV28 and TRBJ2-5; possibly TRBD1 for D (5 bases). The CDR3 covers 13 residues. Germline loops: CDR1 MDHEN, CDR2 SYDVKM. Trimming took 3 bases from V and 4 from J, leaving 9 bases between them. CDR3 sequence (DNA): TGTGCCAGCAGTTTGCAGGGCGGAGAGACCCAGTACTTC. It is translated as CASSLQGGETQYF. The variable domain in full, completed from reference TRBV28 and TRBJ2-5, reads DVKVTQSSRYLVKRTGEKVFLECVQDMDHENMFWYRQDPGLGLRLIYFSYDVKMKEKGDIPEGYSVSREKKERFSLILESASTNQTSMYLCASSLQGGETQYFGPGTRLLVL.

This rearrangement joins TRBV5-1 to TRBJ2-5; 7 bases map to TRBD2. Germline trimming cut 4 bases from V and 5 bases from J; bases unmatched to any gene: 8. The CDR3 covers 14 residues. CDR1 and CDR2 (germline): SGHRS, YFSETQ. The CDR3 spells CASSPGLVRETQYF. For the CDR3, the DNA is TGCGCCAGCAGCCCCGGACTAGTGAGGGAGACCCAGTACTTC.